This T cell receptor beta chain was found in a study of vaccination effects on CD4 cells after COVID-19 (dated by TCRdb to the early 2020s). Notes on the research overall: Post-vaccine samples across the study were collected a median of 72 days after the second dose, with a range of 14 to 241. In both COVID-19 convalescent patients and infection-naive vaccine recipients, the study compared SARS-CoV-2 spike-specific CD4+ TCR repertoires from before mRNA vaccination with those from after it. Cultures from other donors in the study were sequenced using the Oncomine TCR Beta short-read assay on an Illumina iSeq 100. A total of 10 COVID-19 convalescent patients and a handful of SARS-CoV-2-naive healthy vaccine recipients were included in the full study. Broader findings and caveats from the paper: The study was limited by a small number of convalescent patients, and early post-infection timepoints were lacking. At late post-vaccination timepoints, both infection-induced and vaccine-induced clones showed marked clonal contraction, consistent with waning T cell responses. In healthy vaccine recipients, vaccine-induced clones were almost all SARS-CoV-2 mono-reactive, with only 1 of 255 being cross-reactive with common cold coronaviruses.

To identify antigen-specific CD4+ T cell clonotypes by their expansion, the ViraFEST assay first stimulated PBMC with viral peptide pools and then applied TCR sequencing. After less than eleven days of culture, CD4+ T cells were isolated with the EasySep CD4+ T cell isolation kit. Each participant got two doses of an mRNA SARS-CoV-2 vaccine, either BNT162b2 or mRNA-1273. Negative nucleocapsid antibody results before and after vaccination confirmed that the healthy vaccine recipients had no prior SARS-CoV-2 infection. Each well held more than 1.5 million PBMC cultured in IMDM containing roughly 5% human AB serum, 8.5 to 10 IU/ml IL-2 and gentamicin, along with roughly 10 ug/ml peptides. Half of the culture medium was replaced with fresh IL-2-containing medium on days 3 and 7. Unless noted otherwise, every peptide stimulation condition was grown in triplicate wells. PBMC were separated from whole blood using Ficoll-Paque Plus gradient centrifugation and were then either cryopreserved at -140C or used fresh. The overlapping peptide pools covered the spike proteins of SARS-CoV-2 as well as those of the common cold coronaviruses HCoV-NL63, HCoV-OC43 and HCoV-229E. The QIAamp micro DNA kit was used to extract genomic DNA from the cultured CD4+ T cells.

Libraries were built with the immunoSEQ multiplex PCR assay. DNA from the cultured, isolated CD4+ T cells was subjected to TCR beta CDR3 sequencing. Turning to the authors' computational methods: The analysis removed non-productive TCR sequences, trimmed reads to the CDR3 region, and retained only CDR3s that were 7 or more amino acids long. The MANAFEST web app was used to pick out antigen-specific clonotypes by comparing their expansion in peptide wells with that in reference cultures. To count as positive, a clone had to show expansion at FDR<0.05 compared with the reference and with all other wells, an odds ratio above 5, and a frequency above 0.1% in two replicate wells. A clonotype was defined as cross-reactive if the clonotype was significantly expanded both in SARS-CoV-2 spike wells and in at least one common cold coronavirus spike condition. Using the stringdist R package, CDR3 similarity was measured by Levenshtein distance, and unrooted trees were constructed with ape in R 3.6.1. What TCRdb holds here is the immuneACCESS table cut down to in-frame rearrangements. Part of the clones is not present; checked against another copy, under half of the missing clones reflect an unresolved V gene, and the others are unexplained. That table furnishes V, J and clone size, whereas the DNA furnished D and trimming. For this sample there are around 46,000 clones; over 60% appear just once. The top ten constitute more than 12% of the sample.

For this clone: It has no known antigen specificity. No base-level quality is on record; no much larger clone is a single base apart.

For this chain, trimming is 7 bases at the V end and 6 bases at the J end, and the number of junction bases without a gene match is 6. For CDR1 and CDR2, the germline V gene lists SGHTA and FQGNSA. The CDR3 goes from the cysteine to the phenylalanine over 13 residues. Just the 39-base CDR3 DNA is kept, in frame starting at base 1. The material was CD4+ T cells from PBMCs cultured with HCoV-OC43 spike peptides, obtained after COVID-19 vaccination. The cell subset or site label, read with the paper, signifies: HCoV-OC43 spike overlapping peptide pool stimulation. This receptor was taken from a human donor who received a COVID-19 vaccine. The chain joins TRBV7-2 to TRBJ1-2, and 9 bases in between align with TRBD1. The DNA sequence reads TGTGCCAGCACCCTCGGACAGGGGAATGGCTACACCTTC. It codes for CASTLGQGNGYTF.